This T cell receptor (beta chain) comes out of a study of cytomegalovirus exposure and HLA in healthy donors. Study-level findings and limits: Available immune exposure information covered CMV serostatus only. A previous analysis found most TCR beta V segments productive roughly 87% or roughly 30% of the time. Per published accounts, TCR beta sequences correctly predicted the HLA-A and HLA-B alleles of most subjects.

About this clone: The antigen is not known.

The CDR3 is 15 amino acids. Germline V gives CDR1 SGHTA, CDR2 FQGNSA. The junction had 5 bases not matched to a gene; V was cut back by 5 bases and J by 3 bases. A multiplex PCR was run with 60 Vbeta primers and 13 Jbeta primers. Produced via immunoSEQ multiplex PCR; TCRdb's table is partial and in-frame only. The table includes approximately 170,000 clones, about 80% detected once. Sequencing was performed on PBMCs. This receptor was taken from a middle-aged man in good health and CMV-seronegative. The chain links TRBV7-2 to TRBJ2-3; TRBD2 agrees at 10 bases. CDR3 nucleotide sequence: TGTGCCAGCAGCACTAGCGGGATGGTAACAGATACGCAGTATTTT. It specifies CASSTSGMVTDTQYF. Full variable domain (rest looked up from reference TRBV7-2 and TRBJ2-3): GAGVSQSPSNKVTEKGKDVELRCDPISGHTALYWYRQSLGQGLEFLIYFQGNSAPDKSGLPSDRFSAERTGGSVSTLTIQRTQQEDSAVYLCASSTSGMVTDTQYFGPGTRLTVL.